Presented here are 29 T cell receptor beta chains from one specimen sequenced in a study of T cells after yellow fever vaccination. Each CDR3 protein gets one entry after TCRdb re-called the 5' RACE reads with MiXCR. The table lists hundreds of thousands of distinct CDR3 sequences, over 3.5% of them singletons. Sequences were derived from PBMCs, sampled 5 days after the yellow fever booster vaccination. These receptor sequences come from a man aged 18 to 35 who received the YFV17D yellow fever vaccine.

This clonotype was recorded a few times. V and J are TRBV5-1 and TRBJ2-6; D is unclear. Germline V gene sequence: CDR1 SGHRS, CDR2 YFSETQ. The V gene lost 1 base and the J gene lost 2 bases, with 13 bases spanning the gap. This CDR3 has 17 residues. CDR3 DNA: TGCGCCAGCAGCTTGATGACGCGTGGGACTGGGGCCAACGTCCTGACTTTC. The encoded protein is CASSLMTRGTGANVLTF.

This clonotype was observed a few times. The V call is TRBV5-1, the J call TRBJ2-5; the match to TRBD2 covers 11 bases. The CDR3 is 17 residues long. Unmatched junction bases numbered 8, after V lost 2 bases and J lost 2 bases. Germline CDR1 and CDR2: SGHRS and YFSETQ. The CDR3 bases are TGCGCCAGCAGCTTATCACTAGCGGGGGCTGTTCAAGAGACCCAGTACTTC. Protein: CASSLSLAGAVQETQYF.

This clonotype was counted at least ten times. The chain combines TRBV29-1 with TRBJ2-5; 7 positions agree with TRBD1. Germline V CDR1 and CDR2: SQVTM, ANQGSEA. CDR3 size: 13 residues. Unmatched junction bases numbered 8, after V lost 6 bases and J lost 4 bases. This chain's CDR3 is CSVEGALGETQYF. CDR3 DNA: TGCAGCGTCGAGGGGGCGTTGGGAGAGACCCAGTACTTC.

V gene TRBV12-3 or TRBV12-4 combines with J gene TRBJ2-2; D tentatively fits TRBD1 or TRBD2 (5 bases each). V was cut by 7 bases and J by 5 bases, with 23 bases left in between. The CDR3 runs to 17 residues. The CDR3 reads CASIDWGTLGETGELFF. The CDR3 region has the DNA TGTGCCAGCATAGACTGGGGGACCCTCGGCGAGACCGGGGAGCTGTTTTTT.

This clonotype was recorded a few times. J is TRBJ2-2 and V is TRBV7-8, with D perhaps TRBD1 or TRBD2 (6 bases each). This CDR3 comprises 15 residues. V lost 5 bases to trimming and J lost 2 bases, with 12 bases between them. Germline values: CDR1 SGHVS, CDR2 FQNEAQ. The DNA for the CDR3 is TGTGCCAGCAGCCCCGGGGGCGCCAACACCGGGGAGCTGTTTTTT. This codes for CASSPGGANTGELFF.

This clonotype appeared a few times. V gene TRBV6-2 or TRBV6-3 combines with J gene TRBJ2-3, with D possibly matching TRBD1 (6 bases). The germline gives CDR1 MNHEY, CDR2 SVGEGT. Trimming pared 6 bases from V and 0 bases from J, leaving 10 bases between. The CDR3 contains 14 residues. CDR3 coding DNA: TGTGCCAGCAGCGAGACAGGTAGCACAGATACGCAGTATTTT. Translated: CASSETGSTDTQYF.

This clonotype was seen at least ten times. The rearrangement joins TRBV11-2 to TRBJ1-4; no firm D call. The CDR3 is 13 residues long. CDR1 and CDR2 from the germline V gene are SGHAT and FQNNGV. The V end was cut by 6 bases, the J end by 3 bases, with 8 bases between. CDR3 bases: TGTGCCAGCAGGACGGTTTCTAATGAAAAACTGTTTTTT. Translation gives CASRTVSNEKLFF.

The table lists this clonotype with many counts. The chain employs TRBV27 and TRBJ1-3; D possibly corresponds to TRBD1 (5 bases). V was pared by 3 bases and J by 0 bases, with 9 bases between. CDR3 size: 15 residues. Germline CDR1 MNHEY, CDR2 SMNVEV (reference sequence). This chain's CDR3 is CASSLHGGSGNTIYF. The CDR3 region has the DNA TGTGCCAGCAGTTTGCACGGGGGCTCTGGAAACACCATATATTTT.

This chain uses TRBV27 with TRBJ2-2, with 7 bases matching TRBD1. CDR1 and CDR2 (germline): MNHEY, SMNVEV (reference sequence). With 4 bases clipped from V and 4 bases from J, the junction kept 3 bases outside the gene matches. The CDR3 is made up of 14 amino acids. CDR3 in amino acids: CASSSPGGTGELFF. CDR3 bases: TGTGCCAGCAGTTCTCCAGGGGGCACCGGGGAGCTGTTTTTT.

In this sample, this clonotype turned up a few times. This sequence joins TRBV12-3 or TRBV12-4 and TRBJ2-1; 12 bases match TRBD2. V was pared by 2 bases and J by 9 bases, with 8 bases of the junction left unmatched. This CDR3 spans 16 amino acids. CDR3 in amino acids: CASSLPPSGGAGEQFF. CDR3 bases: TGTGCCAGCAGTTTACCTCCTAGCGGGGGGGCCGGTGAGCAGTTCTTC.

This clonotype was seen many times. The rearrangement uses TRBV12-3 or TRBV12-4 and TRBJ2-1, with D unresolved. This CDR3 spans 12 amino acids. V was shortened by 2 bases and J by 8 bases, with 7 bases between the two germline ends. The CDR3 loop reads CASSLRADEQFF. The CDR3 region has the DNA TGTGCCAGCAGTTTAAGGGCGGATGAGCAGTTCTTC.

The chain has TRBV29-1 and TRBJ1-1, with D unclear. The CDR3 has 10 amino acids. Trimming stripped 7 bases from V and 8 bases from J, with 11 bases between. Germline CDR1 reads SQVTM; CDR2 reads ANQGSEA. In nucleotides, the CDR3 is TGCAGCGGGGGATCGGACGAAGCTTTCTTT. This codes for CSGGSDEAFF. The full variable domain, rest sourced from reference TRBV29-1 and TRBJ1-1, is SAVISQKPSRDICQRGTSLTIQCQVDSQVTMMFWYRQQPGQSLTLIATANQGSEATYESGFVIDKFPISRPNLTFSTLTVSNMSPEDSSIYLCSGGSDEAFFGQGTRLTVV.

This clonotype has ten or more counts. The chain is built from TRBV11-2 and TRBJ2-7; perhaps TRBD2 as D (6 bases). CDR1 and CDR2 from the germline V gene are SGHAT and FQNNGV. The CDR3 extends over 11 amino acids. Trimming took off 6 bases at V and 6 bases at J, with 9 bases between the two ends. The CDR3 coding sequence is TGTGCCAGCAGTACCGGGGGCGAGCAGTACGTC. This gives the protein CASSTGGEQYV.

Written as DNA, the CDR3 is TGCGCCAGCAGACTGAACACGGGGGGGCTTGCAGATACGCAGTATTTT. Its translation is CASRLNTGGLADTQYF. V and J are TRBV5-1 and TRBJ2-3; TRBD2 matches at 8 bases. This CDR3 contains 16 residues. Germline lookup yields CDR1 SGHRS and CDR2 YFSETQ. V shed 5 bases, J shed 4 bases, and the junction held 12 bases outside the gene matches.

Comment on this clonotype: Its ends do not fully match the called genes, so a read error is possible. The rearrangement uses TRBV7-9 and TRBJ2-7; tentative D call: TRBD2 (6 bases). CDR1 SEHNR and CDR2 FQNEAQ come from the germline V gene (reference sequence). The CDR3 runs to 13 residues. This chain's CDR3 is CACSFSGSGEQYF. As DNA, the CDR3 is TGTGCCTGCAGCTTTTCCGGGAGTGGCGAGCAGTACTTC.

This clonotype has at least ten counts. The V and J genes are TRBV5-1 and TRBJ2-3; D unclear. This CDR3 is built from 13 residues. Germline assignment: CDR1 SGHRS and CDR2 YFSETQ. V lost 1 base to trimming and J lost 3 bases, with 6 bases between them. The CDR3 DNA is TGCGCCAGCAGCTTGAAGCTAACAGATACGCAGTATTTT. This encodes CASSLKLTDTQYF.

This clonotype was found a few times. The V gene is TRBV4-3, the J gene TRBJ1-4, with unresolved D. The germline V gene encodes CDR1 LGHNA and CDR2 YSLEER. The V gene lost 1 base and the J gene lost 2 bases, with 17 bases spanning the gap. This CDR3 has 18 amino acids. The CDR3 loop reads CASSQGQAPLHTNEKLFF. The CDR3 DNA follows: TGCGCCAGCAGCCAAGGGCAGGCCCCTTTACACACTAATGAAAAACTGTTTTTT.

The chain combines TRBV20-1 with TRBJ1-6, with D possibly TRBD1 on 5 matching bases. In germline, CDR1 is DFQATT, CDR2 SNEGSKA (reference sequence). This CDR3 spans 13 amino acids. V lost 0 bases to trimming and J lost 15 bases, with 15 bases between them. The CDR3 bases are TGCAGTGCTAGAGACGGGACGGTCCGGCTCCTCCACTTT. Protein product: CSARDGTVRLLHF.

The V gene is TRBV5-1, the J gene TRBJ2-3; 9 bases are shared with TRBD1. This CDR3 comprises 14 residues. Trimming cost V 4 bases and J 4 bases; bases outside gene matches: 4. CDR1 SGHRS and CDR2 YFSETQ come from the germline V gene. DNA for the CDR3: TGCGCCAGCAGCGGGACAGGGCGGGCAGATACGCAGTATTTT. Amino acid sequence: CASSGTGRADTQYF.

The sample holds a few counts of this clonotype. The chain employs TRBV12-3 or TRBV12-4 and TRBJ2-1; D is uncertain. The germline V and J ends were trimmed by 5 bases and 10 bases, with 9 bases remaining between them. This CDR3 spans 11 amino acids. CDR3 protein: CASSLNHEQFF. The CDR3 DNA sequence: TGTGCCAGCAGTCTGAACCACGAGCAGTTCTTC.

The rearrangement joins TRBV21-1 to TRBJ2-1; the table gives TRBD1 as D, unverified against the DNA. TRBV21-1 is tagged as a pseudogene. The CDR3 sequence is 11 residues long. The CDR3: CASSRQNEQFF. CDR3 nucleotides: TGTGCCAGCAGCAGACAGAATGAGCAGTTCTTC.

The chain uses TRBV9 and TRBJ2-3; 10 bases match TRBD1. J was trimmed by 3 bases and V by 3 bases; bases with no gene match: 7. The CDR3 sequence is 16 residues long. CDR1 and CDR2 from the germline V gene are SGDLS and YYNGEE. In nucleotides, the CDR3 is TGTGCCAGCAGCGATGGGACAGGGGTGTTTACAGATACGCAGTATTTT. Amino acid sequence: CASSDGTGVFTDTQYF.

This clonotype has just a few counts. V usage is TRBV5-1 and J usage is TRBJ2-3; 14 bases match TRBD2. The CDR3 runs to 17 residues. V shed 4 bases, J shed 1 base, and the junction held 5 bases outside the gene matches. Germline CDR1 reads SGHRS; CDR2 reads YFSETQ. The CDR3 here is CASSPRTSGGRTDTQYF. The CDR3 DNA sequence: TGCGCCAGCAGCCCCCGGACTAGCGGGGGGCGCACAGATACGCAGTATTTT.

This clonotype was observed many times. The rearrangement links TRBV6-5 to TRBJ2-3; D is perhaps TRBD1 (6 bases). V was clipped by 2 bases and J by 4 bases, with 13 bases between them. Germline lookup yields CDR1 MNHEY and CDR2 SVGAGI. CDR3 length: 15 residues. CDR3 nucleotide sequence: TGTGCCAGCAGTTACGGGGCAGGGGTTGCAGATACGCAGTATTTT. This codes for CASSYGAGVADTQYF.

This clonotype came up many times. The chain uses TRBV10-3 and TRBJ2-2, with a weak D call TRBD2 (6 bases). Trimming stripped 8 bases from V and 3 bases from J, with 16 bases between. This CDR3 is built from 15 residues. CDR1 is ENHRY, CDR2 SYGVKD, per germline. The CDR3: CAIGDSRGYTGELFF. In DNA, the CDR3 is TGTGCCATCGGGGACTCCCGGGGTTACACCGGGGAGCTGTTTTTT.

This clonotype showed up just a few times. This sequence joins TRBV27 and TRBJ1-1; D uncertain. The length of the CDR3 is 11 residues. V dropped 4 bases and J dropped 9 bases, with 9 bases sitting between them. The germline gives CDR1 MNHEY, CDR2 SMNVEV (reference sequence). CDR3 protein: CASSSFEKAFF. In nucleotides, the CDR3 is TGTGCCAGCAGTTCGTTTGAGAAAGCTTTCTTT.

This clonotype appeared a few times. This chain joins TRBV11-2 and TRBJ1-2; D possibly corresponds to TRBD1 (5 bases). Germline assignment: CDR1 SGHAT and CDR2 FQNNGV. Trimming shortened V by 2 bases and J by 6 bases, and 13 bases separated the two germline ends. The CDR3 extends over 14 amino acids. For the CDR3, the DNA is TGTGCCAGCAGCTTATATCAGGGAAAAAATGGCTACACCTTC. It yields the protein CASSLYQGKNGYTF.

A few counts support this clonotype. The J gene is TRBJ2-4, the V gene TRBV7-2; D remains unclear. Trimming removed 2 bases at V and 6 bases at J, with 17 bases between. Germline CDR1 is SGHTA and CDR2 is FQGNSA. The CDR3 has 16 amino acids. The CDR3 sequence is CASSLRAPLWGNIQYF. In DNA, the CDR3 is TGTGCCAGCAGCTTAAGGGCACCCCTATGGGGAAACATTCAGTACTTC.

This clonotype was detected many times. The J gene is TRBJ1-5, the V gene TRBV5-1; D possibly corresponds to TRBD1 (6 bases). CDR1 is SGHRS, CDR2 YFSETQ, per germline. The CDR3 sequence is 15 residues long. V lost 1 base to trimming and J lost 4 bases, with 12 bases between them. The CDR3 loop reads CASSLTGQTNQPQHF. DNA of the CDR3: TGCGCCAGCAGCTTGACAGGGCAGACAAATCAGCCCCAGCATTTT.